Below are 17 T cell receptor beta chains sequenced from a single sample in a study of control samples from healthy donors and cancer patients. The data were produced by immunoSEQ multiplex PCR, yet TCRdb's version contains in-frame clones alone and is incomplete. Of roughly 73,000 clones listed, 85% to 95% are singletons. Source material: blood. Receptors were obtained from a woman aged 60 to 75 in good health.

V usage is TRBV19 and J usage is TRBJ2-2; 13 bases line up with TRBD2. Unmatched junction bases numbered 8, after V lost 6 bases and J lost 4 bases. The length of the CDR3 is 17 residues. Germline assignment: CDR1 LNHDA and CDR2 SQIVND (reference sequence). The CDR3 DNA is TGTGCCAGTAGGAAGTCGGGGACTAGCGGGACCACCGGGGAGCTGTTTTTT. It encodes CASRKSGTSGTTGELFF.

This chain connects TRBV6-6 to TRBJ1-4, with TRBD1 matching 12 bases. The CDR3 runs to 17 residues. J was trimmed by 7 bases and V by 5 bases; bases with no gene match: 11. Germline V lookup: CDR1 MNHNY, CDR2 SVGAGI (reference sequence). The CDR3 DNA sequence: TGTGCCAGCAGTCCCGGGACAGGGGGCGCATTGCCTGAAAAACTGTTTTTT. It codes for CASSPGTGGALPEKLFF.

The V gene is TRBV6-5, the J gene TRBJ2-5; 8 nucleotides align to TRBD1. Germline V gene data show CDR1 as MNHEY and CDR2 as SVGAGI. The V segment lost 6 bases and the J segment 5 bases; nucleotides outside the gene matches: 5. The CDR3 has 13 amino acids. CDR3 amino acids: CASSPGGRETQYF. The CDR3 region has the DNA TGTGCCAGCAGCCCAGGGGGCAGGGAGACCCAGTACTTC.

The chain links TRBV7-3 to TRBJ2-3; D is possibly TRBD1 (5 bases). The CDR3 runs 16 residues. Germline lookup yields CDR1 SGHTA and CDR2 FQGTGA. Deletions cut 2 bases from V and 4 bases from J, with 16 bases between. For the CDR3, the DNA is TGTGCCAGCAGCTTAGGGGCAGGGATGGCGGCAGATACGCAGTATTTT. This sequence encodes CASSLGAGMAADTQYF.

The rearrangement joins TRBV5-8 to TRBJ2-5, with TRBD2 matching 12 bases. Per the germline V gene, CDR1 is SGHTS and CDR2 is YDEGEE. V dropped 0 bases and J dropped 5; count of bases not matched to a gene: 5. CDR3 length: 16 amino acids. CDR3 protein: CASSLGTSGMKETQYF. CDR3 bases: TGTGCCAGCAGCTTGGGGACTAGCGGGATGAAGGAGACCCAGTACTTC.

This clone was seen only once. This chain links TRBV29-1 with TRBJ1-1; no clear D. V lost 4 bases and J lost 2, with 11 bases in between. This CDR3 is 13 amino acids long. Germline CDR1 is SQVTM and CDR2 is ANQGSEA. For the CDR3, the DNA is TGCAGCGTTGGGACGGGCCATAACACTGAAGCTTTCTTT. Translating it yields CSVGTGHNTEAFF. Filled out from reference TRBV29-1 and TRBJ1-1, the complete variable domain reads SAVISQKPSRDICQRGTSLTIQCQVDSQVTMMFWYRQQPGQSLTLIATANQGSEATYESGFVIDKFPISRPNLTFSTLTVSNMSPEDSSIYLCSVGTGHNTEAFFGQGTRLTVV.

The chain links TRBV27 to TRBJ1-3, with 7 nucleotides matching TRBD1. The germline gives CDR1 MNHEY, CDR2 SMNVEV (reference sequence). Losses at the gene ends were 6 bases for V and 0 bases for J; bases not matched to a gene: 2. The CDR3 covers 14 residues. CDR3 nucleotide sequence: TGTGCCAGCAGGGCAGGGGGCTCTGGAAACACCATATATTTT. Its protein is CASRAGGSGNTIYF.

The chain carries TRBV7-9 and TRBJ2-3; D is undetermined. Germline V CDR1 and CDR2: SEHNR, FQNEAQ (reference sequence). Trimming pared 1 base from V and 6 bases from J, leaving 5 bases between. The CDR3 is 12 residues long. The CDR3 region has the DNA TGTGCCAGCAGCTTAGGGGCCGATACGCAGTATTTT. The encoded protein is CASSLGADTQYF.

This chain joins TRBV28 and TRBJ1-2; TRBD1 might be the D (6 bases). This CDR3 is built from 15 residues. CDR1 MDHEN and CDR2 SYDVKM come from the germline V gene. The germline V and J ends were trimmed by 6 bases and 4 bases, with 18 bases remaining between them. The CDR3 DNA reads as TGTGCCAGCAGGGGGCAGGGGAGGGAGTTCTATGGCTACACCTTC. Its translation: CASRGQGREFYGYTF.

The gene calls are TRBV18 and TRBJ2-2, with 10 nucleotides matching TRBD2. CDR3 length: 15 residues. With V trimmed by 3 bases and J by 4 bases, 2 bases remained unmatched. Germline V gives CDR1 KGHSH, CDR2 LQKENI. In DNA, the CDR3 is TGTGCCAGCTCACCCCTAGCGGGAGCCACCGGGGAGCTGTTTTTT. It translates to CASSPLAGATGELFF.

The chain uses TRBV7-2 and TRBJ2-5; 7 bases match TRBD2. Germline V lookup: CDR1 SGHTA, CDR2 FQGNSA. This CDR3 contains 15 residues. The trim removed 7 bases at V and 4 bases at J, leaving 12 bases unmatched. The CDR3, as DNA: TGTGCCAGCAAGTATGGGGCGGGAGATCTAGAGACCCAGTACTTC. Protein sequence: CASKYGAGDLETQYF. The full variable domain, rest sourced from reference TRBV7-2 and TRBJ2-5, is GAGVSQSPSNKVTEKGKDVELRCDPISGHTALYWYRQSLGQGLEFLIYFQGNSAPDKSGLPSDRFSAERTGGSVSTLTIQRTQQEDSAVYLCASKYGAGDLETQYFGPGTRLLVL.

V gene TRBV11-3 combines with J gene TRBJ1-1; D may be TRBD1 (5 bases). V dropped 3 bases and J dropped 1 base, with 9 bases sitting between them. Germline loops: CDR1 SGHNT, CDR2 YENEEA. The CDR3 totals 14 residues. CDR3 nucleotide sequence: TGTGCCAGCAGCTTCCAAGGGGCGAACACTGAAGCTTTCTTT. Amino acid sequence: CASSFQGANTEAFF.

The chain has TRBV6-6 and TRBJ2-3; D is undetermined. Germline CDR1 reads MNHNY; CDR2 reads SVGAGI (reference sequence). The CDR3 covers 17 residues. V was cut by 5 bases and J by 5 bases, with 23 bases left in between. CDR3 region: CASSRSARVVRQDTQYF. In DNA, the CDR3 is TGTGCCAGCAGTCGCTCGGCCCGGGTTGTTCGCCAAGATACGCAGTATTTT.

The J gene is TRBJ2-5, the V gene TRBV19; D uncertain. Trimming removed 6 bases at V and 5 bases at J, with 10 bases between. Germline V gene lookup returns CDR1 LNHDA and CDR2 SQIVND (reference sequence). This CDR3 is 12 amino acids long. CDR3 sequence reads: CASRNSWETQYF. CDR3 coding DNA: TGTGCCAGTAGGAATAGCTGGGAGACCCAGTACTTC.

This clone was found a few times. This chain uses TRBV27 with TRBJ2-7, with unresolved D. The CDR3 length is 12 residues. Looked up from germline, CDR1 is MNHEY and CDR2 is SMNVEV (reference sequence). V was trimmed by 3 bases and J by 6 bases, leaving 9 bases between them. The CDR3 nucleotides are TGTGCCAGCAGTTTCGGAGCTGGCGAGCAGTACTTC. Translating it yields CASSFGAGEQYF.

The chain is built from TRBV15 and TRBJ2-1; 14 bases map to TRBD2. The length of the CDR3 is 18 residues. Germline CDR1 is LNHNV and CDR2 is YYDKDF (reference sequence). V shed 5 bases and J 6 bases; nucleotides not matched to a gene: 12. This CDR3 reads CATSGRGSGTSGGNEQFF. CDR3 bases: TGTGCCACCAGCGGTAGAGGTAGTGGGACTAGCGGGGGCAATGAGCAGTTCTTC.

The chain links TRBV10-3 to TRBJ2-1; D not resolved. V was cut by 0 bases and J by 5 bases, with 11 bases left in between. The germline V gene has CDR1 ENHRY and CDR2 SYGVKD. The CDR3 has 15 amino acids. The CDR3 region is CAISESTSQNNEQFF. The CDR3 coding sequence is TGTGCCATCAGTGAGTCGACGTCACAGAACAATGAGCAGTTCTTC.